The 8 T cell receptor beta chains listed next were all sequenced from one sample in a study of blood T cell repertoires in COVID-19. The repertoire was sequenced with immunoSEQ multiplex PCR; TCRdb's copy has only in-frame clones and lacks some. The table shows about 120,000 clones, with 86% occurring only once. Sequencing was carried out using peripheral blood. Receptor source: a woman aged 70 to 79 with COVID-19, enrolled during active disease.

CDR3 sequence reads: CASSQRLAGAGYNEQFF. CDR3 sequence (DNA): TGTGCCAGCAGCCAAAGGCTAGCGGGGGCGGGGTACAATGAGCAGTTCTTC. The V call is TRBV4-2, the J call TRBJ2-1; 10 nucleotides agree with TRBD2. V lost 2 bases and J lost 4; bases outside the gene matches: 8. There are 17 residues in the CDR3. CDR1 and CDR2 (germline): LGHNA, YNFKEQ.

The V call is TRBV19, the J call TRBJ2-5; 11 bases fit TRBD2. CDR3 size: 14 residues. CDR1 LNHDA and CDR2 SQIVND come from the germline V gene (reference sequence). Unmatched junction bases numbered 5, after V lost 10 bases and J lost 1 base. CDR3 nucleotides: TGTGCCACTTCTAGCGGGGGGCGCCAAGAGACCCAGTACTTC. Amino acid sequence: CATSSGGRQETQYF.

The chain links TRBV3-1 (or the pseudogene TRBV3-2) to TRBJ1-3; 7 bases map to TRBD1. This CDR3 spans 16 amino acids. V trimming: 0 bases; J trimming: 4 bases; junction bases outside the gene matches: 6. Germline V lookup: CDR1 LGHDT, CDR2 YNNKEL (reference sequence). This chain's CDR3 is CASSQDTMTGGNTIYF. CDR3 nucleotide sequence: TGTGCCAGCAGCCAAGATACAATGACAGGGGGAAACACCATATATTTT.

The CDR3 loop is CASRHTGQGLIGYTF. The CDR3 DNA is TGTGCCAGCAGGCATACTGGACAGGGGCTGATTGGCTACACCTTC. The V gene is TRBV2, the J gene TRBJ1-2; 9 bases map to TRBD1. Unmatched junction bases numbered 12, after V lost 6 bases and J lost 7 bases. The CDR3 runs to 15 residues. CDR1 and CDR2 (germline): SNHLY, FYNNEI.

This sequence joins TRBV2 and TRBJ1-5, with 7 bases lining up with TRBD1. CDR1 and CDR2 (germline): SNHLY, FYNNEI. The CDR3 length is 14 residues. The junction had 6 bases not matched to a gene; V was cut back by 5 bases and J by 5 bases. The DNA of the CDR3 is TGTGCCAGCAGTCCGACAGGGAGAGATCAGCCCCAGCATTTT. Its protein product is CASSPTGRDQPQHF.

CDR3 region: CASSNLLWSSEQFF. In DNA, the CDR3 is TGTGCCAGTAGTAACCTCCTGTGGAGCAGCGAGCAGTTCTTC. J is TRBJ2-1 and V is TRBV19; D gene ambiguous. The CDR3 is 14 residues long. Germline-derived CDR1 and CDR2 are LNHDA and SQIVND (reference sequence). Trimming stripped 4 bases from V and 10 bases from J, with 17 bases between.

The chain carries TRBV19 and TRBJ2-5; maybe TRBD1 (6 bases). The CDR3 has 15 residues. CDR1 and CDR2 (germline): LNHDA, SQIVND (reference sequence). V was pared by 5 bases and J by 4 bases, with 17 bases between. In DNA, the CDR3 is TGTGCCAGTAGTCCCCTGGGCAAAGGGGGAGAGACCCAGTACTTC. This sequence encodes CASSPLGKGGETQYF.

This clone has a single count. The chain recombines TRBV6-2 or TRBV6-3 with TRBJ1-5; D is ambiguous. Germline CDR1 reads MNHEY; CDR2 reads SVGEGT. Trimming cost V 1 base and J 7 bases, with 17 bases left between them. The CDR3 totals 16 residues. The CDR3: CASSYLWFVWPQPQHF. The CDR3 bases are TGTGCCAGCAGTTACTTATGGTTCGTTTGGCCCCAGCCCCAGCATTTT.